This TCR beta chain derives from a study of shared clonotypes between healthy human individuals. Looking at the study overall: The donor pool was made up of a couple of women and three men aged 18 to 49.

The protocol was immunoSEQ multiplex PCR, while the TCRdb copy is restricted to in-frame clones and leaves out a portion. Of 800,000 to 1,200,000 clones in the sample, 75% to 80% were seen once. Remarks on this clone: Its target is not known.

Study observations and caveats: Non-shared clonotypes were found to have lower generation probabilities than the clonotypes that were shared by all four of the sorted-subset donors. Rarefaction demonstrated incomplete sorted-subset sequencing despite large depth. Clonotype sharing among donors, it was expected, would be affected by sequencing depth.

The CDR3 is 15 residues long. Germline trimming cut 8 bases from V and 3 bases from J; bases unmatched to any gene: 12. Germline loops: CDR1 MDHEN, CDR2 SYDVKM. The J gene is TRBJ2-7, the V gene TRBV28, with TRBD1 matching 8 bases. This TCR came from a man between 18 and 35 years old in good health. Some clones in this sample may be carry-over from other donors' samples. What was sequenced was memory CD4+ T cells from PBMCs. Indicated subset: CD45RA-negative fraction. The CDR3 nucleotides are TGTGCCAGCCGGATCCGGGACAGGCGAAACTACGAGCAGTACTTC. Protein sequence: CASRIRDRRNYEQYF. Together with reference TRBV28 and TRBJ2-7, the CDR3 gives the full variable domain: DVKVTQSSRYLVKRTGEKVFLECVQDMDHENMFWYRQDPGLGLRLIYFSYDVKMKEKGDIPEGYSVSREKKERFSLILESASTNQTSMYLCASRIRDRRNYEQYFGPGTRLTVT.